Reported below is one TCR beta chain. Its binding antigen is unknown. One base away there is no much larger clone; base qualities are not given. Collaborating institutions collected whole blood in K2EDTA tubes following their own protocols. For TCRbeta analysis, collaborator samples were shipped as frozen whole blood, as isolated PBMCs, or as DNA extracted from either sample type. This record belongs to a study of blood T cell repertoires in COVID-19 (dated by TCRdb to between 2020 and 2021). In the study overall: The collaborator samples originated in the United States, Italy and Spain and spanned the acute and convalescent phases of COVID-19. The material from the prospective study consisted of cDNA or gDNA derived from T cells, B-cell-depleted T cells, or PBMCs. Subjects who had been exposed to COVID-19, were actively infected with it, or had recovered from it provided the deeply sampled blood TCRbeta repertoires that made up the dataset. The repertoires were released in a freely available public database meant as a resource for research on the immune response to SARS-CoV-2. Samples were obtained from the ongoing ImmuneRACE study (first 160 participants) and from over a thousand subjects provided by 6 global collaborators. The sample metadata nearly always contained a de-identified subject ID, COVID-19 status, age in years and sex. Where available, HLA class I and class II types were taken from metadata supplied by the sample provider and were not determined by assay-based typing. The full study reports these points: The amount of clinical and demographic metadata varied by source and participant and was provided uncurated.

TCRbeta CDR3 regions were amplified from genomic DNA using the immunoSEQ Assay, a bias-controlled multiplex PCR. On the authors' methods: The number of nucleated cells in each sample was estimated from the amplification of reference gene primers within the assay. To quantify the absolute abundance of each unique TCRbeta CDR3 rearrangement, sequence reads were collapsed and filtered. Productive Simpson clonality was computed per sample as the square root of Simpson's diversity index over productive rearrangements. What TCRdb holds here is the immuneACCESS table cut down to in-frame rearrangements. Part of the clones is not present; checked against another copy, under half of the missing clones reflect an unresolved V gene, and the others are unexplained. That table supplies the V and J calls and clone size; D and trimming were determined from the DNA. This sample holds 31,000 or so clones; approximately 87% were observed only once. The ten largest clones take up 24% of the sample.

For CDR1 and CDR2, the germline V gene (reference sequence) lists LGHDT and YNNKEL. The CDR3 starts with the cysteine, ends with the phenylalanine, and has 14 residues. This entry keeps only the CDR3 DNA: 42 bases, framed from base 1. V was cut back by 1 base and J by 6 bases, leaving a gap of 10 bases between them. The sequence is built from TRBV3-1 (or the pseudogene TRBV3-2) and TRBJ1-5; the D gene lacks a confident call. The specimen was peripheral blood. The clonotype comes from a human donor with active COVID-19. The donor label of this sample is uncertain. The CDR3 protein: CASSQVAGLQPQHF. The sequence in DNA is TGTGCCAGCAGCCAAGTCGCAGGCCTTCAGCCCCAGCATTTT.